The clone carrying this T cell receptor (beta chain) was observed a single time. Its target is not known. Generated by immunoSEQ multiplex PCR, the TCRdb table keeps only in-frame clones and is missing some. The sample records 80,000 to 130,000 clones, about 91% being singletons. The data were taken from a study of siplizumab effects on memory and regulatory T cells. Study-wide results and caveats: Mappable alloreactive CD4+ clones were on average around 70% Treg-derived with siplizumab, around 30% in controls. Proliferating clones, CD4+ or CD8+, lacked an assignable naive or memory phenotype in roughly 80-96% of cases.

Trimming cost V 5 bases and J 1 base; bases outside gene matches: 6. The germline gives CDR1 SGHDT, CDR2 YYEEEE. This CDR3 region has 14 residues. The rearrangement uses TRBV5-6 and TRBJ2-7; 7 nucleotides align to TRBD2. Sequenced material: Tregs sorted from blood. The TCR sequence derives from a human donor in good health. The CDR3: CASRRGTVSYEQYF. Written as DNA, the CDR3 is TGTGCCAGCAGGCGGGGGACGGTTTCCTACGAGCAGTACTTC.